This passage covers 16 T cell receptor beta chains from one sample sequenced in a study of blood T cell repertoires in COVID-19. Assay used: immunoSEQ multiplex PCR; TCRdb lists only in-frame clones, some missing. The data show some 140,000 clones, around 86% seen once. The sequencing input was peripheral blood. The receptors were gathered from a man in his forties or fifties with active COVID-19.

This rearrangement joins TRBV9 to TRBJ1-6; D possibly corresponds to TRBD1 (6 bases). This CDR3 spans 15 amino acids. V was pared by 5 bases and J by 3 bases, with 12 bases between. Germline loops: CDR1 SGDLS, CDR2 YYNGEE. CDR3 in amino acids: CASSSGTNYNSPLHF. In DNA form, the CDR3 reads TGTGCCAGCAGTTCCGGGACAAACTATAATTCACCCCTCCACTTT. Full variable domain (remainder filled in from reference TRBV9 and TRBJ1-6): DSGVTQTPKHLITATGQRVTLRCSPRSGDLSVYWYQQSLDQGLQFLIQYYNGEERAKGNILERFSAQQFPDLHSELNLSSLELGDSALYFCASSSGTNYNSPLHFGNGTRLTVT.

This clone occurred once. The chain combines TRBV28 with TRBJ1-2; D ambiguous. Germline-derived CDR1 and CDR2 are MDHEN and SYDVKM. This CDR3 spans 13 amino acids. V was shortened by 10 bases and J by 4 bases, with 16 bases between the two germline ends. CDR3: CATLSTTRYGYTF. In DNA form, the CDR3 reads TGTGCCACCCTATCGACAACTCGCTATGGCTACACCTTC.

Here the CDR3 reads CASGLVLGKMVGDEQFF. The CDR3 DNA reads as TGTGCTAGTGGTTTGGTATTAGGGAAAATGGTCGGGGATGAGCAGTTCTTC. The gene calls are TRBV12-5 and TRBJ2-1; possible D gene TRBD2, 5 bases. Trimming left V 0 bases short and J 8 bases short, with 20 bases between. The CDR3 extends over 17 amino acids. Per germline, CDR1 LGHNT and CDR2 FRNRAP. Using reference TRBV12-5 and TRBJ2-1 for the parts outside the CDR3, the full variable domain is DARVTQTPRHKVTEMGQEVTMRCQPILGHNTVFWYRQTMMQGLELLAYFRNRAPLDDSGMPKDRFSAEMPDATLATLKIQPSEPRDSAVYFCASGLVLGKMVGDEQFFGPGTRLTVL.

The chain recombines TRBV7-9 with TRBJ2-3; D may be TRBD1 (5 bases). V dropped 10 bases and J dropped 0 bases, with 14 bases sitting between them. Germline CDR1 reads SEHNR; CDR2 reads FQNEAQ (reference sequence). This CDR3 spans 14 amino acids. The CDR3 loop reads CATSGQGSTDTQYF. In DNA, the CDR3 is TGTGCCACTTCAGGGCAGGGAAGCACAGATACGCAGTATTTT. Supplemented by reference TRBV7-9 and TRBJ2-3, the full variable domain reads DTGVSQNPRHKITKRGQNVTFRCDPISEHNRLYWYRQTLGQGPEFLTYFQNEAQLEKSRLLSDRFSAERPKGSFSTLEIQRTEQGDSAMYLCATSGQGSTDTQYFGPGTRLTVL.

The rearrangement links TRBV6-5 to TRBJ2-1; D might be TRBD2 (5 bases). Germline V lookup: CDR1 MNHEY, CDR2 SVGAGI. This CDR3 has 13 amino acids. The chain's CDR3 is CSSALQLVSEQFF. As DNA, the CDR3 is TGTTCCTCAGCCCTCCAACTAGTTAGTGAGCAGTTCTTC.

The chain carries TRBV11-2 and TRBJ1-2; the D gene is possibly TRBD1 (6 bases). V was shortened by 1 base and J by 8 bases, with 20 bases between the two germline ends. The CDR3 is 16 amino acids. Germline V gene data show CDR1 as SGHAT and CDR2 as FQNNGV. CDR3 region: CASSLVAKGGAGGYTF. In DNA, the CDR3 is TGTGCCAGCAGCTTAGTCGCGAAAGGGGGTGCTGGAGGCTACACCTTC.

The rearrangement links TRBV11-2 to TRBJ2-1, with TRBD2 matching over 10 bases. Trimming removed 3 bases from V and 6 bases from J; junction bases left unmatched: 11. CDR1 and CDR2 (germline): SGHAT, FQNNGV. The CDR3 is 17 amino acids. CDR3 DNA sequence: TGTGCCAGCAGCTTCACAAGCGGGGGGGGGTTAGGCAATGAGCAGTTCTTC. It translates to CASSFTSGGGLGNEQFF.

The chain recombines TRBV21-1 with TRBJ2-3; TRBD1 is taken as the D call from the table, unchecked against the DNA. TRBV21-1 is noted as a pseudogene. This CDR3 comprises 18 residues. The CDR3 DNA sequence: TGTGCCAGCAGCAAACAGGGGGCCGAATTCACTAGCACAGATACGCAGTATTTT. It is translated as CASSKQGAEFTSTDTQYF.

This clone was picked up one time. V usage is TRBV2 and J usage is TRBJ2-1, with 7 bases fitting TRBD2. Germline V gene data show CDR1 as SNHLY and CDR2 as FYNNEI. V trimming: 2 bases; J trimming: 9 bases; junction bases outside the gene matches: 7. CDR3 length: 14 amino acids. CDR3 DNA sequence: TGTGCCAGCAGTGAACTAGCGGAGGGGACTGAGCAGTTCTTC. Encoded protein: CASSELAEGTEQFF. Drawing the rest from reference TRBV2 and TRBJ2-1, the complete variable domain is EPEVTQTPSHQVTQMGQEVILRCVPISNHLYFYWYRQILGQKVEFLVSFYNNEISEKSEIFDDQFSVERPDGSNFTLKIRSTKLEDSAMYFCASSELAEGTEQFFGPGTRLTVL.

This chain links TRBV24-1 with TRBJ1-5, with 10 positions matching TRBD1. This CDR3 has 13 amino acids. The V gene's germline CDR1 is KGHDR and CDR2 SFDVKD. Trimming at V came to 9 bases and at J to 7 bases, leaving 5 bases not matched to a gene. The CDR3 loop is CATPTGGRQPQHF. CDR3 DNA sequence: TGTGCCACCCCGACAGGGGGCAGGCAGCCCCAGCATTTT.

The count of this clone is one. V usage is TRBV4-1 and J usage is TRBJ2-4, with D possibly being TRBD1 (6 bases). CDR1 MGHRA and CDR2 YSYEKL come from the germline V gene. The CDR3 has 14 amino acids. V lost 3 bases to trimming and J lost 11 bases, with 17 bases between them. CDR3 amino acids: CASSHPTDRPVQYF. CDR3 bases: TGCGCCAGCAGCCACCCTACAGACAGGCCCGTTCAGTACTTC.

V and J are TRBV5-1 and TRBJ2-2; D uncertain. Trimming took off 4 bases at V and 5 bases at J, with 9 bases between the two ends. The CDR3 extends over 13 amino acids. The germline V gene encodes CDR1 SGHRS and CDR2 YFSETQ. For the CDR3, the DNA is TGCGCCAGCAGCCCCTCCGGTACCGGGGAGCTGTTTTTT. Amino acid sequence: CASSPSGTGELFF.

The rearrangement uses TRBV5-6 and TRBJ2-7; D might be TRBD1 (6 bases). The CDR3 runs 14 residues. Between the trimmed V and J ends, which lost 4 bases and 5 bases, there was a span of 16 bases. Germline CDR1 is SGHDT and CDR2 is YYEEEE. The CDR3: CASSQGFVSNEQYF. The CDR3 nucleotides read TGTGCCAGCAGCCAGGGGTTCGTCTCGAACGAGCAGTACTTC.

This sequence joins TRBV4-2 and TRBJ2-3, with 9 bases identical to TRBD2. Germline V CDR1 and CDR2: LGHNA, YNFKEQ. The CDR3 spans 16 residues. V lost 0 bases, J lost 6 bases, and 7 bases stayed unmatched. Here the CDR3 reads CASSQDSASGADTQYF. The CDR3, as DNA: TGTGCCAGCAGCCAAGATTCGGCTAGCGGGGCGGATACGCAGTATTTT.

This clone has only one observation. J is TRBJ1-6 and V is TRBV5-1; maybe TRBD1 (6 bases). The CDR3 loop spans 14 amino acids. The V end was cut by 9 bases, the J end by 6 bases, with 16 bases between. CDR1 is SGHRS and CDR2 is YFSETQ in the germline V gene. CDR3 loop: CATRTQGGNSPLHF. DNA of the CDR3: TGCGCCACCCGCACACAGGGTGGTAATTCACCCCTCCACTTT.

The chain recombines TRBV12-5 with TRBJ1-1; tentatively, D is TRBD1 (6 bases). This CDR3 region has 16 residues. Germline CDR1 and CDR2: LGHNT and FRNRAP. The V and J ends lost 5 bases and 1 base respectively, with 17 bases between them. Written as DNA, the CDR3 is TGTGCTAGTGGTCCCTCCGGCAGAGGGGGGAACACTGAAGCTTTCTTT. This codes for CASGPSGRGGNTEAFF.